Listed here are 9 T cell receptor beta chains from one sample, sequenced in a study of blood T cell repertoires in COVID-19. The data were produced by immunoSEQ multiplex PCR, yet TCRdb's version contains in-frame clones alone and is incomplete. This table has about 120,000 clones, over 65% appearing once. The sample taken for sequencing was peripheral blood. The source of these receptors is a man aged 30 to 45 with acute or convalescent COVID-19.

The V call is TRBV9, the J call TRBJ2-5; 9 positions match TRBD1. The germline V gene has CDR1 SGDLS and CDR2 YYNGEE. After removal of 0 bases from V and 4 bases from J, the junction contained 7 bases not matched to a gene. The CDR3 has 16 amino acids. The CDR3 sequence is CASSVATGQGLETQYF. In DNA form, the CDR3 reads TGTGCCAGCAGCGTAGCCACGGGACAGGGATTAGAGACCCAGTACTTC. The full variable domain, its missing parts supplied by reference TRBV9 and TRBJ2-5, is DSGVTQTPKHLITATGQRVTLRCSPRSGDLSVYWYQQSLDQGLQFLIQYYNGEERAKGNILERFSAQQFPDLHSELNLSSLELGDSALYFCASSVATGQGLETQYFGPGTRLLVL.

This sequence joins TRBV23-1 and TRBJ2-7, with 12 bases fitting TRBD1. TRBV23-1 is flagged as an ORF with uncertain function. The V gene end was trimmed by 9 bases and the J gene end by 4 bases; junction bases not matched to a gene: 16. CDR3 length equals 17 residues. CDR3 DNA: TGCGCCAGTTACCGGGACAGGGGGCGAAAGGGCCAATACGAGCAGTACGTC. It codes for CASYRDRGRKGQYEQYV.

As regards this clone: The sample carries other DNA sequences with the same CDR3. The chain uses TRBV15 and TRBJ1-5, with a weak D call TRBD1 (6 bases). The CDR3 spans 13 residues. The V end was cut by 5 bases, the J end by 4 bases, with 9 bases between. Germline assignment: CDR1 LNHNV and CDR2 YYDKDF (reference sequence). The chain's CDR3 is CATSRRGNQPQHF. In DNA, the CDR3 is TGTGCCACCAGCCGTAGGGGGAATCAGCCCCAGCATTTT.

The J gene is TRBJ1-1, the V gene TRBV25-1, with D possibly being TRBD1 (6 bases). Germline V lookup: CDR1 MGHDK, CDR2 SYGVNS. This CDR3 has 15 residues. Trimming took 6 bases from V and 0 from J, leaving 14 bases between them. CDR3 protein: CASSKGGAVNTEAFF. CDR3 DNA sequence: TGTGCCAGCAGCAAGGGGGGGGCCGTGAACACTGAAGCTTTCTTT.

This sequence joins TRBV19 and TRBJ1-1; D may be TRBD1 (5 bases). The CDR3 is 15 residues long. V was cut by 5 bases and J by 3 bases, with 16 bases left in between. Germline CDR1 is LNHDA and CDR2 is SQIVND (reference sequence). The CDR3, as DNA: TGTGCCAGTAGTGCCAGCAGGGAGGGCGACACTGAAGCTTTCTTT. This sequence encodes CASSASREGDTEAFF.

This clone has just one count. The chain has TRBV28 and TRBJ1-5; TRBD1 is a possible D gene (5 bases). CDR3 size: 15 residues. Trimming took off 5 bases at V and 2 bases at J, with 13 bases between the two ends. CDR1 is MDHEN and CDR2 is SYDVKM in the germline V gene. CDR3 nucleotide sequence: TGTGCCAGCAGTCTCCGGGGGGTCGGCAATCAGCCCCAGCATTTT. It encodes CASSLRGVGNQPQHF. The entire variable domain, with the rest obtained from reference TRBV28 and TRBJ1-5, is as follows: DVKVTQSSRYLVKRTGEKVFLECVQDMDHENMFWYRQDPGLGLRLIYFSYDVKMKEKGDIPEGYSVSREKKERFSLILESASTNQTSMYLCASSLRGVGNQPQHFGDGTRLSIL.

The chain carries TRBV9 and TRBJ2-2; 8 bases agree with TRBD1. The CDR3 is 14 residues long. V shed 10 bases and J 0 bases; nucleotides not matched to a gene: 5. The germline gives CDR1 SGDLS, CDR2 YYNGEE. Here the CDR3 DNA reads TGTGCCGGCGGACAGGGAGCGAACACCGGGGAGCTGTTTTTT. Its translation is CAGGQGANTGELFF.

This rearrangement joins TRBV6-4 to TRBJ2-7; possibly TRBD2 for D (6 bases). V was trimmed by 8 bases and J by 3 bases, leaving 26 bases between them. Germline loops: CDR1 MRHNA, CDR2 SNTAGT. This CDR3 spans 17 amino acids. The CDR3 spells CASVCPQTGTRVYEQYV. The DNA of the CDR3 is TGTGCCAGCGTTTGCCCCCAAACCGGGACTCGCGTCTACGAGCAGTACGTC.

The chain couples TRBV5-5 to TRBJ1-6, with 9 bases identical to TRBD1. Trimming took 1 base from V and 4 from J; bases not matched to a gene: 3. The germline V gene encodes CDR1 SGHKS and CDR2 YYEKEE (reference sequence). The CDR3 consists of 16 residues. CDR3 coding DNA: TGTGCCAGCAGCTTGTCCGGGACAGGGTATAATTCACCCCTCCACTTT. This sequence encodes CASSLSGTGYNSPLHF.